The 6 T cell receptor beta chains presented below share a single source sample, sequenced in a study of OX40 agonist ivuxolimab in advanced cancers. Clones were sequenced by immunoSEQ multiplex PCR, and TCRdb holds only the in-frame ones, with some missing. Of approximately 80,000 clones listed, about nine tenths were seen once; the top ten hold 0.2% to 0.3%. Sequencing was performed on CD4+ or CD8+ T cells sorted from blood, taken in a trial of the OX40 agonist ivuxolimab. The receptors come from an adult with an advanced solid tumor such as melanoma, head and neck, liver or kidney cancer.

This chain connects TRBV2 to TRBJ2-5; D is unclear. The CDR3 has 10 residues. Deletions cut 4 bases from V and 5 bases from J, with 2 bases between. From germline, CDR1 is SNHLY and CDR2 FYNNEI. As DNA, the CDR3 is TGTGCCAGCAGTGTGGAGACCCAGTACTTC. It encodes CASSVETQYF.

The rearrangement uses TRBV6-5 and TRBJ2-7, with a tentative D call TRBD1 (6 bases). Germline loops: CDR1 MNHEY, CDR2 SVGAGI. CDR3 length: 14 residues. The germline V and J ends were trimmed by 8 bases and 3 bases, with 17 bases remaining between them. The CDR3 sequence is CASATMDSIYEQYF. In nucleotides, the CDR3 is TGTGCCAGCGCAACAATGGACAGCATCTACGAGCAGTACTTC.

The genes are TRBV5-4 and TRBJ2-2; 7 bases are a match to TRBD2. This CDR3 has 15 residues. V was pared by 4 bases and J by 1 base, with 4 bases of the junction left unmatched. Germline V CDR1 and CDR2: SGHNT, YYREEE (reference sequence). The CDR3 nucleotides are TGTGCCAGCAGCAGGGTAGCGGGGAACACCGGGGAGCTGTTTTTT. Translated: CASSRVAGNTGELFF.

The chain is built from TRBV7-9 and TRBJ1-2; 9 bases line up with TRBD1. Looked up from germline, CDR1 is SEHNR and CDR2 is FQNEAQ (reference sequence). After removal of 1 base from V and 2 bases from J, the junction contained 8 bases not matched to a gene. This CDR3 comprises 17 residues. CDR3 amino acids: CASSLEGTGKLNYGYTF. CDR3 in DNA: TGTGCCAGCAGCTTAGAAGGGACAGGGAAACTAAACTATGGCTACACCTTC.

The chain employs TRBV18 and TRBJ2-1, with D maybe TRBD1 (6 bases). The CDR3 consists of 13 residues. Trimming took off 5 bases at V and 7 bases at J, with 12 bases between the two ends. Germline lookup yields CDR1 KGHSH and CDR2 LQKENI. The CDR3 loop reads CASSTKGDNEQFF. In nucleotides, the CDR3 is TGTGCCAGCTCAACGAAGGGGGATAATGAGCAGTTCTTC.

The chain combines TRBV10-3 with TRBJ2-3; 8 nucleotides line up with TRBD2. The CDR3 is 16 residues long. The V and J ends lost 5 bases and 2 bases, in that order; junction bases with no gene match: 9. Germline V gene lookup returns CDR1 ENHRY and CDR2 SYGVKD. CDR3 sequence (DNA): TGTGCCATCAGTTCCGGGGGGGGCAGAGACACAGATACGCAGTATTTT. It translates to CAISSGGGRDTDTQYF.